This paragraph covers one T cell receptor (beta chain) sequence. PCR used 60 Vbeta primers and 13 Jbeta primers. Clones were read by immunoSEQ multiplex PCR, and TCRdb kept only the in-frame ones, dropping some. There are approximately 130,000 clones in the sample; more than 80% occur only once, and approximately 6.7% lies in the top ten. The sample originates from a study of cytomegalovirus exposure and HLA in healthy donors. With V trimmed by 4 bases and J by 4 bases, 8 bases remained unmatched. Germline V gene lookup returns CDR1 SGHRS and CDR2 YFSETQ. The CDR3 has 16 amino acids. This clonotype originated in a woman aged 25 to 39 in good health and CMV-seropositive. Sequenced material: PBMCs. This rearrangement joins TRBV5-1 to TRBJ1-1, with 12 bases that match TRBD1. CDR3 nucleotide sequence: TGCGCCAGCAGCGAAGGGACAGGGGGCTGGGGCACTGAAGCTTTCTTT. This codes for CASSEGTGGWGTEAFF.